This T cell receptor (beta chain) derives from a study of tumor-infiltrating lymphocytes in oesophageal squamous cell carcinoma. Via MiXCR, TCRdb re-called the PCR reads, giving one row per CDR3 protein. The sample contains under 20,000 distinct CDR3 sequences, roughly 43% of which appear only once. This clonotype was detected ten times or more. Germline V gene sequence: CDR1 SGHVS, CDR2 FQNEAQ. Trimming took 2 bases from V and 0 from J, leaving 7 bases between them. The CDR3 extends over 14 amino acids. The receptor was isolated from a male donor with esophageal squamous cell carcinoma. The chain combines TRBV7-8 with TRBJ1-1; D is unclear. Sequencing was performed on normal esophageal tissue next to the tumor. The CDR3 region is CASSLSGMNTEAFF. CDR3 sequence (DNA): TGTGCCAGCAGCTTATCGGGGATGAACACTGAAGCTTTCTTT.